Listed below are T cell receptor beta chains from one sample, sequenced in a study of blood T cell repertoires in COVID-19. Generated by immunoSEQ multiplex PCR, the TCRdb table keeps only in-frame clones and is missing some. This table has 350,000 or so clones, approximately 90% appearing once. The material sequenced was peripheral blood. Every receptor here comes from a woman aged 60 to 75 with COVID-19, enrolled during active disease. CDR3s include the opening cysteine and the closing phenylalanine or tryptophan.

J	V	CDR3
TRBJ2-7	TRBV6-5	CASRRPGQRNEQYF
TRBJ1-2	TRBV30	CAWSGSSGGYTF
TRBJ2-1	TRBV19	CASSVNSHNEQFF
TRBJ1-6	TRBV2	CASSTQGAGNNSPLHF
TRBJ2-1	TRBV6-5	CASSYAWTGRGNEQFF
TRBJ2-3	TRBV11-1	CASSTQAGGLTDTQYF
TRBJ1-5	TRBV6-6	CASTGTVSNQPQHF
TRBJ1-2	TRBV30	CAWTLGGLYGYTF
TRBJ1-2	TRBV6-4	CASGKGQGLPNYGYTF
TRBJ1-5	TRBV18	CASSTGGSQPQHF
TRBJ1-6	TRBV18	CASSSDRGLISPLHF
TRBJ1-5	TRBV10-3	CASSSGWNQPQHF
TRBJ1-6	TRBV5-1	CASSGPALNSPLHF
TRBJ2-5	TRBV2	CASSVQGEIDQYF
TRBJ2-5	TRBV12-3/TRBV12-4	CASSFPGEETQYF
TRBJ1-5	TRBV28	CASSRRGRGSNQPQHF
TRBJ1-2	TRBV14	CASSQGGGAWTF
TRBJ1-1	TRBV9	CASSRYTGNTEAFF
TRBJ1-3	TRBV19	CASRGTVSGNTIYF
TRBJ2-1	TRBV6-5	CASSQTGSSYNEQFF
TRBJ1-1	TRBV6-1	CASSEAQGTEAFF
TRBJ1-5	TRBV5-1	CASSLLSQGSGQPQHF
TRBJ2-7	TRBV5-1	CSSRDDSGGEQYF
TRBJ2-1	TRBV7-2	CASSLAGQGVYNEQFF
TRBJ1-6	TRBV27	CASSLTGQGSSYNSPLHF
TRBJ2-1	TRBV7-3	CASSFRGGGSYNEQFF
TRBJ1-2	TRBV28	CASSSVRGYYGYTF
TRBJ1-2	TRBV4-1	CASSQEPGQQVPNYGYTF
TRBJ2-2	TRBV12-5	CASGLFVTGELFF
TRBJ1-6	TRBV28	CASSPPKGSPLHF